This is a list of T cell receptor beta chains from one sample in a study of T cell clones after liver transplantation. Produced via immunoSEQ multiplex PCR; TCRdb's table is partial and in-frame only. The sample shows tens of thousands of clones, less than 90% of them seen only once. The material was CD4+ T cells from blood, obtained around 50 months after liver transplant. The origin of the receptors is a human patient who received a liver transplant. Some T cells may be graft donor cells. Both conserved end residues are part of each CDR3. The D gene is left open where the match is weak. Clone size is shown for a subset of rows, as once, few, many or a class of expanded clone.

CDR3 | DNA | J | V | size | D
CASSLEHTQYF | TGTGCCAGCAGCTTGGAGCATACGCAGTATTTT | TRBJ2-3 | TRBV5-5 | . | .
CARRDGESGANVLTF | TGTGCCAGGAGGGACGGTGAATCTGGGGCCAACGTCCTGACTTTC | TRBJ2-6 | TRBV2 | few | .
CAISPLGSGGQETQYF | TGTGCCATCAGCCCCCTGGGTAGCGGGGGCCAAGAGACCCAGTACTTC | TRBJ2-5 | TRBV10-3 | . | TRBD2
CASSVVGTGELFF | TGCGCCAGCAGCGTGGTCGGGACCGGGGAGCTGTTTTTT | TRBJ2-2 | TRBV5-1 | few | .
CASSLLGQPQHF | TGTGCCAGCAGTTTATTGGGTCAGCCCCAGCATTTT | TRBJ1-5 | TRBV28 | . | .
CASSYSGADQPQHF | TGTGCCAGCAGTTACTCAGGTGCGGATCAGCCCCAGCATTTT | TRBJ1-5 | TRBV6-6 | few | .
CASSLGGSFYEQYF | TGTGCCAGCAGCTTAGGTGGCAGCTTCTACGAGCAGTACTTC | TRBJ2-7 | TRBV11-2 | . | .
CASSRGTFYKQFF | TGTGCCAGCAGCCGGGGGACTTTTTACAAGCAGTTCTTC | TRBJ2-1 | TRBV14 | . | .
CASSKVMNTEAFF | TGTGCCAGCAGTAAAGTCATGAACACTGAAGCTTTCTTT | TRBJ1-1 | TRBV28 | . | .
CASSLSGTLNQPQHF | TGTGCCAGCAGCCTGTCGGGGACGTTGAATCAGCCCCAGCATTTT | TRBJ1-5 | TRBV16 | . | .
CASSLGTSGDTQYF | TGTGCCAGCAGCTTAGGGACTAGCGGGGATACGCAGTATTTT | TRBJ2-3 | TRBV7-9 | once | TRBD2
CASSQQPGQINSPLHF | TGCGCCAGCAGCCAACAACCGGGACAGATTAATTCACCCCTCCACTTT | TRBJ1-6 | TRBV4-3 | . | TRBD1
CASSPHRQGGEEKLFF | TGTGCCAGCAGCCCACACCGACAGGGGGGTGAAGAAAAACTGTTTTTT | TRBJ1-4 | TRBV7-9 | . | TRBD1